The clone carrying this TCR beta chain counts as medium-sized (0.01 to 0.1%). CDR3 length: 15 amino acids. Germline lookup yields CDR1 MNHNS and CDR2 SASEGT. The V and J ends lost 4 bases and 0 bases respectively, with 13 bases between them. From the 5' RACE reads, TCRdb called clonotypes with MiXCR, one entry per CDR3 protein. The sample lists tens of thousands of distinct CDR3 sequences, approximately 25% occurring once. The sequenced sample was memory CD4+ T cells sorted from blood. Subset meaning: memory CD4+ T cells, CD4+CD45RO+CD25-. This chain connects TRBV6-1 to TRBJ2-7; D is tentatively TRBD1 or TRBD2 (5 bases each). The source is a female donor with breast cancer. The CDR3 DNA follows: TGTGCCAGCAGTGGTTCCGGGACGGGCTCCTACGAGCAGTACTTC. Translation gives CASSGSGTGSYEQYF.